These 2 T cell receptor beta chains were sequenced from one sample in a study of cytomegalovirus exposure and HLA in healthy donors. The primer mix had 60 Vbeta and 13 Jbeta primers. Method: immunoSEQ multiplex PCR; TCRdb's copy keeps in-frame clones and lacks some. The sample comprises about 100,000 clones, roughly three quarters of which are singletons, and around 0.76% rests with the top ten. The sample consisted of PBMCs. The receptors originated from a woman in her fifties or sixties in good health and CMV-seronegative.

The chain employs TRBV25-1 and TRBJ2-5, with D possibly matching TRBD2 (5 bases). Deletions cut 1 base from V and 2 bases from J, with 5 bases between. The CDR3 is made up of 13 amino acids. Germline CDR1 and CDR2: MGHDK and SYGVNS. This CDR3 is CASSESGQETQYF. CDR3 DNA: TGTGCCAGCAGTGAATCGGGGCAAGAGACCCAGTACTTC.

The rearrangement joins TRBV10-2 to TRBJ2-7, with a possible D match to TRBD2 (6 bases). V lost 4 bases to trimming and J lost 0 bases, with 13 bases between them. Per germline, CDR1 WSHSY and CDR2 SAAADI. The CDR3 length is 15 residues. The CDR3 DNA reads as TGCGCCAGCAGTGTTGGGGGGTATGGCTCCTACGAGCAGTACTTC. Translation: CASSVGGYGSYEQYF.